The present TCR beta chain was sequenced within a study of blood T cell repertoires in COVID-19. Study background: PBMCs, B-cell-depleted T cells, or T cells provided the cDNA or gDNA that made up the material.

This CDR3 has 13 amino acids. CDR1 and CDR2 from the germline V gene are SGHDN and FVKESK. Deletions cut 4 bases from V and 6 bases from J, with 10 bases between. Authors' methods: Amplified reference gene primers provided the basis for estimating nucleated cell counts. Profiled with immunoSEQ multiplex PCR; TCRdb holds only in-frame clones, not every one. The D gene and trimming were derived from the DNA, and the V and J assignments and clone size from that table. The table includes 160,000 or so clones, about 87% detected once. This clone was seen only a few times. What was sequenced was peripheral blood. This clonotype was obtained from an older woman who had recovered from COVID-19. This rearrangement joins TRBV14 to TRBJ1-5; D remains unclear. The CDR3 DNA reads as TGTGCCAGCAGCCCTACGGTCGGTCAGCCCCAGCATTTT. Amino acids: CASSPTVGQPQHF.